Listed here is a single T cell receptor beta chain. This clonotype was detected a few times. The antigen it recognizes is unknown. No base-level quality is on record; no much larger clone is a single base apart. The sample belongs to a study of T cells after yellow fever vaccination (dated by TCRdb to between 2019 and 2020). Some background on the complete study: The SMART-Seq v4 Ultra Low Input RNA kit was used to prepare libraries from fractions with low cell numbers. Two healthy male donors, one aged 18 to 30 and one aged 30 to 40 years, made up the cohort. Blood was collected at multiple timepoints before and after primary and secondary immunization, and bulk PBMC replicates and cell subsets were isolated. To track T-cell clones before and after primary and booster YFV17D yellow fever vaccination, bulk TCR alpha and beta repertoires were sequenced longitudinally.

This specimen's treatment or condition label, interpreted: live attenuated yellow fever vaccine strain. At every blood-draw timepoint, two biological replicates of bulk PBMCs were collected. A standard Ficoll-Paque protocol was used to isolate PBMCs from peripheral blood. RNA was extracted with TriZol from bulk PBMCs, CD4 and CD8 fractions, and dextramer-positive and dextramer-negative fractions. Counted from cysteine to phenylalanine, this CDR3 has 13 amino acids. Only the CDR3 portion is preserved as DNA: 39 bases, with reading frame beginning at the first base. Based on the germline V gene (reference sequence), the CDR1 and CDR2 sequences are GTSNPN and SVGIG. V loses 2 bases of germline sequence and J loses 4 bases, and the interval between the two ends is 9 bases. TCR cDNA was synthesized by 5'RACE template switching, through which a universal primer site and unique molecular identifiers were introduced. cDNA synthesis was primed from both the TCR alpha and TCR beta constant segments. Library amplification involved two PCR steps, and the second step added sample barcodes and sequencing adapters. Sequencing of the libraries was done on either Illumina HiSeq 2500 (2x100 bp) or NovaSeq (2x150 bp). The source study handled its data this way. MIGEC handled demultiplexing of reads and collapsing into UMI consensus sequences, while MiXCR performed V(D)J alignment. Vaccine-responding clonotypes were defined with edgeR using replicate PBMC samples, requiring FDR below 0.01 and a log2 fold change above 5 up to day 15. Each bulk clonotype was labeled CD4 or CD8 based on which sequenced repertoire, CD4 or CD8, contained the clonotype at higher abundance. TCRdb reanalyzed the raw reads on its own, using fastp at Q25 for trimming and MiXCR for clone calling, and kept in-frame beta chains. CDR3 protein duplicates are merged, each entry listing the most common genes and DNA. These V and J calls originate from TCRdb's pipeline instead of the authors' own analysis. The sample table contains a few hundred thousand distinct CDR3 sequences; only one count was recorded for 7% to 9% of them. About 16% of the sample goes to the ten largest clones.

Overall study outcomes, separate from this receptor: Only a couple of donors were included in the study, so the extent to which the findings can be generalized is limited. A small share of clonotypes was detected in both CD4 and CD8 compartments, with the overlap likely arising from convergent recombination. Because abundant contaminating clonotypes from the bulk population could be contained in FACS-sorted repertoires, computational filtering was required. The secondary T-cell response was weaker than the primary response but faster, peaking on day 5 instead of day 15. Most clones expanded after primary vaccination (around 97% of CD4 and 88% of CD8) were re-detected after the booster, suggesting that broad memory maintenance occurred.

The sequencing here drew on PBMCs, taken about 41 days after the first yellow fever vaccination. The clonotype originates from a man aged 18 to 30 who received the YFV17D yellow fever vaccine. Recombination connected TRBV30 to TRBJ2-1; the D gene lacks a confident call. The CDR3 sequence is CAWSPQTYNEQFF. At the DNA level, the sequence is TGTGCCTGGAGTCCACAGACGTACAATGAGCAGTTCTTC. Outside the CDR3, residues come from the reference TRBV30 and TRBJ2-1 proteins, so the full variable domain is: SQTIHQWPATLVQPVGSPLSLECTVEGTSNPNLYWYRQAAGRGLQLLFYSVGIGQISSEVPQNLSASRPQDRQFILSSKKLLLSDSGFYLCAWSPQTYNEQFFGPGTRLTVL.